This T cell receptor beta chain comes out of a study of post-analysis software for immune sequencing data. General study points: Normalized Chao1 diversity was significantly reduced in patients versus controls. Among four or five TRBV segments more frequent in patients than controls were TRBV5-6, TRBV5-1 and TRBV20-1. Strong co-clustering by F measure was evident for samples that had been prepared in the same batch.

Tagging with unique molecular identifiers was a feature of the TCR beta cDNA libraries. Yield was about 500,000 cDNA molecules from roughly 0.93 to 9.6 million T cells. One entry per CDR3 protein, called by TCRdb with MiXCR from the PCR reads. The table has roughly 540,000 distinct CDR3 sequences, 34% seen once. Of note for this clonotype: Its antigen is currently unknown.

The CDR3 is 15 residues long. The V and J ends lost 8 bases and 7 bases respectively, with 23 bases between them. Germline CDR1 SEHNR, CDR2 FQNEAQ (reference sequence). V usage is TRBV7-9 and J usage is TRBJ1-2; D not resolved. This receptor was obtained from a girl under 18 with multiple sclerosis. The sample comprised blood. The CDR3 DNA reads as TGTGCCAGCGCCTTCGGTTTGGCTGGAGGAAGTGGCTACACCTTC. Protein: CASAFGLAGGSGYTF.